The rows below give T cell receptor beta chains drawn from one sample of a study of a mutant IDH1 vaccine in newly diagnosed glioma. What these receptors recognize is not known. The protocol was immunoSEQ multiplex PCR, while the TCRdb copy is restricted to in-frame clones and leaves out a portion. The sample lists around 56,000 clones; approximately 79% were seen once. Sequenced here: PBMCs, sampled from a glioma patient whose treatment included an IDH1 peptide vaccine. These receptor sequences come from a woman between 18 and 30 years old with glioma. Some clones in this sample may be carry-over from other donors' samples. Both conserved end residues are part of each CDR3. Each record gives: CDR3 length, clone size, J gene, V gene, D gene, CDR3 DNA, CDR3 protein. D genes are given only for firm matches. A row's size may be missing; if present it is once, few, many or a size class.

>18|medium-sized|TRBJ2-5|TRBV7-2|TRBD2
TGTGCCAGCAGCCCCTCACTAGCGGGGGGGCCTAGGGTAGAGACCCAGTACTTC
CASSPSLAGGPRVETQYF
>13|NA|TRBJ2-7|TRBV7-6|NA
TGTGCCAGCAGCTTCCAGGGTCCCTACGAGCAGTACTTC
CASSFQGPYEQYF
>14|few|TRBJ1-1|TRBV4-3|NA
TGCGCCAGCAGCCCTCTAATTCTGGGCACTGAAGCTTTCTTT
CASSPLILGTEAFF
>15|NA|TRBJ2-7|TRBV30|TRBD2
TGTGCCTGGAGTAAGATAGCGGGTGTTACCTACGAGCAGTACTTC
CAWSKIAGVTYEQYF
>16|once|TRBJ1-2|TRBV7-6|NA
TGTGCCAGCAGCTTAGTTTGGTCAGAGAGTGAGGCTGGCTACACCTTC
CASSLVWSESEAGYTF
>18|NA|TRBJ1-5|TRBV7-2|NA
TGTGCCAGCAGCTTAGTGGTGGGCGGCAGGGAGGCGTATCAGCCCCAGCATTTT
CASSLVVGGREAYQPQHF
>15|NA|TRBJ2-7|TRBV6-5|NA
TGTGCCAGCAGTTACTCGGGGGCCCCTGCCGCGGAGCAGTACTTC
CASSYSGAPAAEQYF
>14|NA|TRBJ2-1|TRBV21-1|NA
TGTGCCAGCAGCGCTCACAGGCAGGGTAATGAGCAGTTCTTC
CASSAHRQGNEQFF
>16|NA|TRBJ1-1|TRBV11-2|TRBD1
TGTGCCAGCAGCGCGACAGGGGGCGTGCGGAACACTGAAGCTTTCTTT
CASSATGGVRNTEAFF
>16|few|TRBJ2-7|TRBV4-3|TRBD2
TGCGCCAGCAGCCAGGTGACTAGCGGGAGTTCCTACGAGCAGTACTTC
CASSQVTSGSSYEQYF
>15|NA|TRBJ2-7|TRBV6-5|TRBD2
TGTGCCAGCAGTCAGTCAGCGGGAGGCTCCTACGAGCAGTACTTC
CASSQSAGGSYEQYF
>12|NA|TRBJ1-5|TRBV6-1|NA
TGTGCCAGCCCAGGAGGGGATCAGCCCCAGCATTTT
CASPGGDQPQHF
>11|NA|TRBJ1-2|TRBV20-1|NA
TGCAGTGCTAGAGATCTAGGGGGCTACACCTTC
CSARDLGGYTF
>13|NA|TRBJ1-2|TRBV6-1|NA
TGTGCCAGCAGTGAAAGGGTAGGCTATGGCTACACCTTC
CASSERVGYGYTF
>13|NA|TRBJ2-7|TRBV4-1|NA
TGCGCCAGCAGCTTACAGGAGCACTACGAGCAGTACTTC
CASSLQEHYEQYF
>10|NA|TRBJ1-1|TRBV20-1|NA
TGCAGTGCAACCAACACTGAAGCTTTCTTT
CSATNTEAFF
>15|NA|TRBJ1-4|TRBV2|NA
TGTGCCAGCAGTGAGACAGGAGTTGGGGGCTCCGAACTGTTTTTT
CASSETGVGGSELFF
>16|NA|TRBJ2-3|TRBV5-1|NA
TGCGCCAGCAGCCCCGTCGGCTTTCGGGGCACAGATACGCAGTATTTT
CASSPVGFRGTDTQYF
>14|NA|TRBJ1-2|TRBV9|NA
TGTGCCAGCAGCCCCGAGACAGCTGACTATGGCTACACCTTC
CASSPETADYGYTF
>15|NA|TRBJ2-5|TRBV7-6|TRBD2
TGTGCCAGCAGCTTGTGGCGGGAGCCCCAAGAGACCCAGTACTTC
CASSLWREPQETQYF
>15|NA|TRBJ2-3|TRBV6-1|NA
TGTGCCAGCAGTGATGTGGCGGGGGCCACAGATACGCAGTATTTT
CASSDVAGATDTQYF
>15|NA|TRBJ1-1|TRBV4-3|NA
TGCGCCAGCAGCCAGAATTGGGGGGTTGGTACTGAAGCTTTCTTT
CASSQNWGVGTEAFF
>13|few|TRBJ2-7|TRBV5-4|NA
TGTGCCAGCAGCCCCAGGACCGGTTTGGAGCAGTACTTC
CASSPRTGLEQYF
>15|NA|TRBJ2-7|TRBV10-3|TRBD2
TGTGCCATCAGTGACCCTAGCGGGGGATCCTACGAGCAGTACTTC
CAISDPSGGSYEQYF